This TCR beta chain comes out of a study of shared clonotypes between healthy human individuals. At the level of the study: Three CD4 naive, three CD4 memory, two CD8 naive and one CD8 memory plate were used per donor.

Donors were healthy HIV-negative adults without recently reported acute infections or vaccinations. TCRdb's table, derived via immunoSEQ multiplex PCR, lists solely in-frame clones and lacks some. The table includes some 2,000,000 clones, approximately 96% detected once. Germline V CDR1 and CDR2: ENHRY, SYGVKD. The V gene end was trimmed by 8 bases and the J gene end by 3 bases; junction bases not matched to a gene: 7. The CDR3 has 14 residues. Sequenced material: naive CD4+ T cells sorted from blood. Subset denoted: CD45RA+ positively selected. The chain recombines TRBV10-3 with TRBJ1-5; 7 bases map to TRBD1. The origin of this receptor is a man in his late teens or twenties in good health. The DNA for the CDR3 is TGTGCCATCGGCGCCCAGGGGGACAATCAGCCCCAGCATTTT. Its protein product is CAIGAQGDNQPQHF.